The present TCR beta chain was sequenced within a study of persistence of HIV-infected CD4 T cells. The immunoSEQ assay was version 4, run in survey mode. The assay was immunoSEQ multiplex PCR, and TCRdb's table has in-frame clones only and misses some. The table has over 35,000 clones, around 89% seen once. This clone came up a few times. The antigen is unknown. V lost 7 bases and J lost 7, with 16 bases in between. This CDR3 region has 13 residues. CDR1 and CDR2 from the germline V gene are LNHDA and SQIVND (reference sequence). Nonspecific anti-CD3/anti-CD28 bead stimulation represents the broad CD4+ T cell repertoire. Responding CD4+ T cells were sorted by upregulation of both CD40 ligand and CD69.

V is TRBV19 and J is TRBJ1-2; possibly TRBD1 for D (6 bases). This clonotype was sampled from an adult man with HIV who was CMV-seropositive. The material sequenced was CD4+ T cells sorted from PBMCs after roughly 19-hour stimulation, taken from a patient who received antiretroviral therapy. The CDR3 DNA reads as TGTGCCAGTACGGGGTACAGGGCGGGTGGCTACACCTTC. Its translation is CASTGYRAGGYTF.